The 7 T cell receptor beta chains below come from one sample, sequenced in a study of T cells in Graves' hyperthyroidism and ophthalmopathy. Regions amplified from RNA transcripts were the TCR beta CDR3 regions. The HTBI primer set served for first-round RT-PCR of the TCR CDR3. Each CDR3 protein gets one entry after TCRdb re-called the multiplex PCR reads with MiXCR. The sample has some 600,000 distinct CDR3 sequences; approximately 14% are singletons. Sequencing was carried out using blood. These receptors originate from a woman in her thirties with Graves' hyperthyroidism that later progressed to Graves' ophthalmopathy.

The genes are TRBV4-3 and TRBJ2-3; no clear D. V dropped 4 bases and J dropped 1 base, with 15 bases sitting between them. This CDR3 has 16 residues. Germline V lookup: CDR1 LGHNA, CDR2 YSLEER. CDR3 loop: CASSPNPVEGTDTQYF. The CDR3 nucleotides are TGCGCCAGCAGCCCTAATCCAGTCGAAGGCACAGATACGCAGTATTTT.

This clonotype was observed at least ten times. The CDR3 DNA reads as TGTGCCAGCAGCTTTGGAACAGGGGGCCGGTATAGCAATCAGCCCCAGCATTTT. It is translated as CASSFGTGGRYSNQPQHF. This chain connects TRBV7-9 to TRBJ1-5; 9 nucleotides line up with TRBD1. This CDR3 contains 18 residues. Per the germline V gene, CDR1 is SEHNR and CDR2 is FQNEAQ (reference sequence). Germline trimming cut 3 bases from V and 0 bases from J; bases unmatched to any gene: 9.

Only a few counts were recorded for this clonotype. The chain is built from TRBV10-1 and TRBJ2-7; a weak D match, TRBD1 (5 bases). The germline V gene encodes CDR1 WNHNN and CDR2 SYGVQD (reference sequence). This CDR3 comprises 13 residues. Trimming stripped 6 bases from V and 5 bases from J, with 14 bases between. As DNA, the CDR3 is TGCGCCAGCAGAGATACAGGAACGGACGAGCAGTACTTC. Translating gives CASRDTGTDEQYF.

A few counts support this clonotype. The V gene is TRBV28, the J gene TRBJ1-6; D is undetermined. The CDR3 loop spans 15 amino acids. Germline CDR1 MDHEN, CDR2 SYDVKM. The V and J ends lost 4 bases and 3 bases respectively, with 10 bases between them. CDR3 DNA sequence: TGTGCCAGCAGTTCCCTAGGAGACTATAATTCACCCCTCCACTTT. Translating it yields CASSSLGDYNSPLHF.

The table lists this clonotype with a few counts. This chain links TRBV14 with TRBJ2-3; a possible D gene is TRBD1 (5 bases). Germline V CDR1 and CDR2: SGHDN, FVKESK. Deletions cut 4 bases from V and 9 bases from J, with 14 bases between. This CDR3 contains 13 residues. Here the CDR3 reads CASSRSDSGTQYF. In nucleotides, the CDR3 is TGTGCCAGCAGCCGCTCCGACAGTGGGACGCAGTATTTT.

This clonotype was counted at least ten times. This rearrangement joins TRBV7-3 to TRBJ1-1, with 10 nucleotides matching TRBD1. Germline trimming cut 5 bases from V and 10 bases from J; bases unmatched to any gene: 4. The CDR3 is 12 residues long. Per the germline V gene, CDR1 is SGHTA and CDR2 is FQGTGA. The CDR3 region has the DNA TGTGCCAGCAGCCCGGGACAGGGGAGAGCTTTCTTT. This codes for CASSPGQGRAFF.

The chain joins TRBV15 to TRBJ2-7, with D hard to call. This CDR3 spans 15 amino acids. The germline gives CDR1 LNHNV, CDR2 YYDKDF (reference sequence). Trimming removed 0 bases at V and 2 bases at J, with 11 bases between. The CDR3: CATSRDYGNTYEQYF. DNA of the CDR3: TGTGCCACCAGCAGAGATTACGGAAACACCTACGAGCAGTACTTC.